Presented here are 3 T cell receptor beta chains from one specimen sequenced in a study of T cells after yellow fever vaccination. TCRdb re-called the 5' RACE reads through MiXCR, storing one row per CDR3 protein. The sample shows about 330,000 distinct CDR3 sequences, roughly 8.4% of them seen only once. This sample comprised PBMCs, obtained 45 days after the first yellow fever vaccination. The receptors originated from a man between 18 and 29 years old who received the YFV17D yellow fever vaccine.

This clonotype came up many times. The CDR3 region is CASSPQQTQETQYF. For the CDR3, the DNA is TGTGCCAGCAGCCCACAGCAGACCCAAGAGACCCAGTACTTC. The chain employs TRBV7-8 and TRBJ2-5, with D uncertain. CDR1 and CDR2 from the germline V gene are SGHVS and FQNEAQ. V was pared by 5 bases and J by 1 base, with 11 bases between. The CDR3 has 14 residues. The variable domain in full, completed from reference TRBV7-8 and TRBJ2-5, reads GAGVSQSPRYKVAKRGQDVALRCDPISGHVSLFWYQQALGQGPEFLTYFQNEAQLDKSGLPSDRFFAERPEGSVSTLKIQRTQQEDSAVYLCASSPQQTQETQYFGPGTRLLVL.

The chain carries TRBV28 and TRBJ2-1; the D gene is possibly TRBD1 (5 bases). The CDR3 covers 15 residues. Germline CDR1 and CDR2: MDHEN and SYDVKM. V lost 8 bases to trimming and J lost 1 base, with 15 bases between them. This chain's CDR3 is CASLIKGNSYNEQFF. CDR3 nucleotides: TGTGCCAGCCTAATTAAGGGGAATTCCTACAATGAGCAGTTCTTC.

This clonotype came up a few times. The chain employs TRBV6-1 and TRBJ2-5; D possibly matches TRBD1 or TRBD2 (6 bases each). Germline CDR1 and CDR2: MNHNS and SASEGT. The V gene lost 5 bases and the J gene lost 6 bases, with 13 bases spanning the gap. CDR3 length: 13 amino acids. CDR3 residues: CASSSWGAKTQYF. DNA for the CDR3: TGTGCCAGCAGTAGCTGGGGGGCGAAGACCCAGTACTTC.